The rows below give T cell receptor beta chains drawn from one sample of a study of blood T cell repertoires in COVID-19. The data were produced by immunoSEQ multiplex PCR, yet TCRdb's version contains in-frame clones alone and is incomplete. The data show fewer than 250,000 clones, about four fifths seen once. Material for sequencing was peripheral blood. The receptors shown here come from a woman between 40 and 50 years old with active or convalescent COVID-19. CDR3s leave out the opening cysteine and the closing phenylalanine or tryptophan. The size field is filled for only some rows; it gives once, few, many or a size class.

size: few
J: TRBJ2-7
V: TRBV25-1
CDR3: ASTGPYEQY

size: .
J: TRBJ2-3
V: TRBV5-6
CDR3: ASSTTLVAGGVDTQY

size: .
J: TRBJ2-1
V: TRBV7-3
CDR3: ASSLKRGLVGDYNEQF

size: .
J: TRBJ2-2
V: TRBV5-4
CDR3: ASSLGISKNTGELF

size: .
J: TRBJ1-1
V: TRBV27
CDR3: ASSLSHRGYTEAF

size: .
J: TRBJ2-7
V: TRBV3-1/TRBV3-2
CDR3: ASSQSAGHYEQY

size: .
J: TRBJ1-1
V: TRBV19
CDR3: ATRDRALNTEAF

size: .
J: TRBJ2-6
V: TRBV27
CDR3: ASKASLWFSPGQGSPGANVLT

size: .
J: TRBJ2-3
V: TRBV27
CDR3: ASSVGTSIADTQY

size: .
J: TRBJ1-2
V: TRBV19
CDR3: ASSMQFHAVDHYGYT

size: .
J: TRBJ1-4
V: TRBV12-5
CDR3: ASGFTEEKLF

size: .
J: TRBJ1-3
V: TRBV6-1
CDR3: ASSEVGNTIY

size: .
J: TRBJ2-1
V: TRBV24-1
CDR3: ATSESSGRTYEQF

size: .
J: TRBJ1-1
V: TRBV11-2
CDR3: ASSLGLQVTNTEAF

size: .
J: TRBJ2-3
V: TRBV23-1
CDR3: ASSPKSDEGPTDTQY

size: .
J: TRBJ1-3
V: TRBV9
CDR3: ASSRTGIGNTIY

size: .
J: TRBJ2-7
V: TRBV9
CDR3: ASSVEPGGSLGEQY

size: .
J: TRBJ1-3
V: TRBV24-1
CDR3: ATGAGNSGNTIY

size: .
J: TRBJ2-2
V: TRBV5-1
CDR3: ASSTVGELF

size: .
J: TRBJ1-2
V: TRBV27
CDR3: ASSSGTGWIYGYT

size: .
J: TRBJ1-1
V: TRBV27
CDR3: ASRQGDTEAF

size: .
J: TRBJ2-3
V: TRBV27
CDR3: ASSLSEGDPTDTQY

size: few
J: TRBJ1-2
V: TRBV12-3/TRBV12-4
CDR3: ASSFNRLYGYT

size: .
J: TRBJ1-4
V: TRBV6-2/TRBV6-3
CDR3: ASSWGQYNEKLF

size: .
J: TRBJ2-1
V: TRBV10-1
CDR3: ASSELRPTSGSGYVNEQF

size: .
J: TRBJ1-2
V: TRBV6-4
CDR3: ASSETGRGYGYT

size: .
J: TRBJ2-6
V: TRBV2
CDR3: ASRGSSGANVLT

size: few
J: TRBJ1-2
V: TRBV27
CDR3: ASRKHGYGYT

size: once
J: TRBJ1-2
V: TRBV28
CDR3: ASSWTGADVLDGYT

size: .
J: TRBJ2-6
V: TRBV5-4
CDR3: ASSGQGAGANVLT

size: few
J: TRBJ1-6
V: TRBV2
CDR3: ASTGQPDSPLH

size: .
J: TRBJ1-2
V: TRBV19
CDR3: ASSRLTGFGGGYT

size: .
J: TRBJ1-5
V: TRBV6-5
CDR3: ASIERGPGPQH

size: few
J: TRBJ1-2
V: TRBV6-5
CDR3: ASSSGGRYGYT

size: once
J: TRBJ2-3
V: TRBV19
CDR3: ASSIGSGLAGSTDTQY

size: .
J: TRBJ1-6
V: TRBV4-1
CDR3: ASSQDVGQLH

size: .
J: TRBJ1-1
V: TRBV11-2
CDR3: ASSHSRTGYREAF

size: .
J: TRBJ2-3
V: TRBV5-1
CDR3: ASSPLPSGGGTDTQY

size: once
J: TRBJ2-1
V: TRBV7-3
CDR3: ASSLIPGHSDNEQF

size: once
J: TRBJ2-7
V: TRBV18
CDR3: ASSPPAGLYEQY

size: .
J: TRBJ1-6
V: TRBV27
CDR3: ASRVGTNSPLH

size: .
J: TRBJ1-6
V: TRBV4-1
CDR3: ASSQAVPGHLNSPLH

size: .
J: TRBJ2-1
V: TRBV7-8
CDR3: ASSLGLGSNEQF

size: .
J: TRBJ2-1
V: TRBV12-3/TRBV12-4
CDR3: ASSLTGADEQF

size: .
J: TRBJ2-2
V: TRBV7-9
CDR3: ASSSPGDTGELF

size: .
J: TRBJ1-2
V: TRBV5-4
CDR3: ASSLTTGDYGYT

size: once
J: TRBJ2-2
V: TRBV5-1
CDR3: ASSPGSGELF

size: .
J: TRBJ2-1
V: TRBV11-2
CDR3: ASSLDRGSLNEQF

size: .
J: TRBJ1-5
V: TRBV18
CDR3: ASSPFSGGSIGNQPQH